The following is a T cell receptor beta chain sequence with its context. Its target is unknown. This sample was included in a study of T cells in Graves' hyperthyroidism and ophthalmopathy. Study conclusions and caveats: The model anticipated ophthalmopathy a median about six months pre-onset.

Researchers took RNA transcripts and amplified the TCR beta CDR3 regions from them. The HTBI primer set drove a first-round RT-PCR of the TCR CDR3. A single record per CDR3 protein comes from TCRdb applying MiXCR to the multiplex PCR reads. The sample yields roughly 420,000 distinct CDR3 sequences, about a sixth seen once. Newly diagnosed hyperthyroidism, duration under 2 months, in patients aged 18 to 65. Clinical symptoms, serum thyroxine, TRAb, thyroid ultrasound and orbital computed tomography informed diagnoses. Germline V gene lookup returns CDR1 MGHDK and CDR2 SYGVNS. The CDR3 has 17 residues. After removal of 3 bases from V and 5 bases from J, the junction contained 15 bases not matched to a gene.

The receptor was derived from a woman aged 18-35 years with Graves' hyperthyroidism. Source material: blood. V and J are TRBV25-1 and TRBJ2-7; 8 nucleotides line up with TRBD2. Written as DNA, the CDR3 is TGTGCCAGCAGTGATCCGCAGGGTACCAGCGGGAGCCACGAGCAGTACTTC. Protein sequence: CASSDPQGTSGSHEQYF.